Listed below are T cell receptor beta chains from one sample, sequenced in a study of T cell responses to AZD1222 COVID-19 vaccine. Some clones are missing from TCRdb's copy, which holds only in-frame ones; the method was immunoSEQ multiplex PCR. Of around 80,000 clones listed, around four fifths were seen once; the top ten hold approximately 1.3%. Sequenced here: peripheral blood, sampled 28 days after the second AZD1222 dose. These TCRs come from an adult who received the AZD1222 COVID-19 vaccine. Both conserved end residues are part of each CDR3. The D gene is left open where the match is weak. The size field is filled for only some rows; it gives once, few, many or a size class.

j_call d_call clone_size cdr3_length v_call cdr3_aa cdr3_nt
TRBJ2-1 - - 15 TRBV7-6 CASSPPLGYYNEQFF TGTGCCAGCAGCCCCCCGTTAGGGTACTACAATGAGCAGTTCTTC
TRBJ2-3 TRBD1 few 15 TRBV7-2 CASSLGGQGADTQYF TGTGCCAGCAGCTTAGGGGGACAGGGGGCGGATACGCAGTATTTT
TRBJ2-1 TRBD2 - 16 TRBV5-1 CASSLGGLAGPNEQFF TGCGCCAGCAGCTTGGGTGGACTAGCGGGACCCAATGAGCAGTTCTTC
TRBJ2-2 TRBD2 - 16 TRBV7-3 CASSLTGGLVVGELFF TGTGCCAGCAGCTTAACGGGAGGGCTAGTGGTCGGGGAGCTGTTTTTT
TRBJ1-5 - - 12 TRBV19 CASTGSNQPQHF TGTGCCAGTACGGGTAGCAATCAGCCCCAGCATTTT
TRBJ2-1 - few 14 TRBV7-3 CASSLGVLRGEQFF TGTGCCAGCAGCTTAGGAGTTCTCCGGGGGGAGCAGTTCTTC
TRBJ2-3 - - 14 TRBV5-1 CASSLVGVTDTQYF TGCGCCAGCAGCTTGGTTGGGGTCACAGATACGCAGTATTTT
TRBJ2-1 - few 14 TRBV2 CASERASSYNEQFF TGTGCCAGCGAGCGGGCTAGCTCCTACAATGAGCAGTTCTTC
TRBJ2-1 TRBD2 - 19 TRBV5-1 CASSLGGLAGVARANEQFF TGCGCCAGCAGCTTGGGGGGGCTAGCGGGAGTGGCTAGGGCCAATGAGCAGTTCTTC
TRBJ1-4 - - 15 TRBV2 CASSVLQDLNEKLFF TGTGCCAGCAGTGTTTTGCAGGATCTTAATGAAAAACTGTTTTTT
TRBJ1-2 - - 15 TRBV25-1 CASSEARAYNYGYTF TGTGCCAGCAGTGAAGCAAGAGCTTATAACTATGGCTACACCTTC
TRBJ2-7 TRBD2 - 14 TRBV30 CAWDTSGYAYEQYF TGTGCCTGGGACACTAGCGGCTACGCCTACGAGCAGTACTTC
TRBJ1-5 - - 14 TRBV18 CASSLQVSNQPQHF TGTGCCAGCTCATTACAGGTGTCCAATCAGCCCCAGCATTTT
TRBJ1-4 - - 13 TRBV27 CASAGRVEEKLFF TGTGCCAGCGCGGGGAGGGTTGAGGAAAAACTGTTTTTT
TRBJ1-3 - - 15 TRBV4-2 CASSQDAGVGNTIYF TGTGCCAGCAGCCAAGATGCGGGGGTTGGAAACACCATATATTTT
TRBJ1-2 - - 15 TRBV7-2 CASSLNAGNKYGYTF TGTGCCAGCAGCTTAAATGCAGGGAATAAGTATGGCTACACCTTC
TRBJ1-2 TRBD1 - 14 TRBV5-1 CASSRDRGLDGYTF TGCGCCAGCAGCCGGGACAGGGGGCTAGATGGCTACACCTTC
TRBJ2-1 - - 18 TRBV11-1 CASSLALIGGTSKDEQFF TGTGCCAGCAGCTTAGCGCTAATTGGGGGTACTAGCAAGGATGAGCAGTTCTTC
TRBJ2-1 - - 15 TRBV21-1 CASSKRPSGANEQFF TGTGCCAGCAGCAAAAGGCCCTCGGGGGCCAATGAGCAGTTCTTC
TRBJ2-3 - - 12 TRBV19 CASSISTDTQYF TGTGCCAGTAGTATAAGCACAGATACGCAGTATTTT
TRBJ1-2 - once 13 TRBV7-2 CASSLKGFGGYTF TGTGCCAGCAGCTTAAAGGGGTTCGGTGGCTACACCTTC
TRBJ1-2 - - 15 TRBV28 CASRGWAGTGYGYTF TGTGCCAGCAGGGGATGGGCCGGGACGGGCTATGGCTACACCTTC
TRBJ2-3 TRBD1 - 15 TRBV5-6 CASRRTGLSTDTQYF TGTGCCAGCAGGCGGACAGGGTTGAGCACAGATACGCAGTATTTT
TRBJ1-1 - once 14 TRBV27 CASSFYGRTTEAFF TGTGCCAGCAGTTTCTACGGACGGACCACTGAAGCTTTCTTT
TRBJ2-1 - - 19 TRBV9 CASSVALNWGAGLSNEQFF TGTGCCAGCAGCGTAGCCCTGAATTGGGGCGCGGGTCTTTCCAATGAGCAGTTCTTC
TRBJ1-4 - - 15 TRBV19 CASSPLVGSNEKLFF TGTGCCAGTAGCCCGCTTGTAGGGTCTAATGAAAAACTGTTTTTT
TRBJ2-1 TRBD2 - 15 TRBV5-6 CASSLGAGGPGEQFF TGTGCCAGCAGCTTGGGGGCGGGAGGGCCTGGTGAGCAGTTCTTC
TRBJ1-6 - - 16 TRBV5-6 CASELGGGTYNSPLHF TGTGCCAGCGAGCTTGGGGGTGGCACCTATAATTCACCCCTCCACTTT
TRBJ1-2 - - 13 TRBV5-5 CASETGQNYGYTF TGTGCCAGCGAAACCGGGCAGAACTATGGCTACACCTTC
TRBJ1-6 - - 16 TRBV27 CASTSPAGAYNSPLHF TGTGCCAGCACCAGCCCCGCAGGGGCCTATAATTCACCCCTCCACTTT
TRBJ2-1 - - 16 TRBV23-1 CASSLLTTVEFNEQFF TGCGCCAGCAGTCTCCTGACGACAGTGGAGTTCAATGAGCAGTTCTTC
TRBJ1-1 - - 15 TRBV10-3 CAITGLAGSMTEAFF TGTGCCATCACAGGTCTGGCCGGGAGTATGACTGAAGCTTTCTTT
TRBJ1-4 - - 17 TRBV7-9 CASSSGTSGEGNEKLFF TGTGCCAGCAGCTCCGGGACCTCGGGCGAGGGTAATGAAAAACTGTTTTTT
TRBJ2-1 TRBD2 - 16 TRBV19 CASSATSGRFGNEQFF TGTGCCAGTAGTGCTACGAGCGGGAGGTTTGGAAATGAGCAGTTCTTC
TRBJ1-5 TRBD1 once 14 TRBV19 CASSSTGGNQPQHF TGTGCCAGTAGCTCGACAGGGGGGAATCAGCCCCAGCATTTT
TRBJ1-6 TRBD1 - 19 TRBV28 CASSWGGTGGIFYNSPLHF TGTGCCAGCAGCTGGGGAGGGACAGGGGGTATCTTTTATAATTCACCCCTCCACTTT
TRBJ1-1 - - 15 TRBV27 CASSLRGRGDTEAFF TGTGCCAGCAGTCTTAGGGGGAGGGGGGACACTGAAGCTTTCTTT
TRBJ2-5 - - 15 TRBV7-2 CASSPQRQLGETQYF TGTGCCAGCAGCCCCCAAAGACAGCTAGGAGAGACCCAGTACTTC
TRBJ1-3 - - 16 TRBV4-1 CASSQVFQSSGNTIYF TGCGCCAGCAGCCAAGTATTCCAGAGCTCTGGAAACACCATATATTTT
TRBJ2-5 - - 10 TRBV27 CASTQETQYF TGTGCCAGCACCCAAGAGACCCAGTACTTC
TRBJ2-2 - - 17 TRBV4-1 CASSQDLGSPNTGELFF TGCGCCAGCAGCCAAGATCTGGGTAGCCCGAACACCGGGGAGCTGTTTTTT
TRBJ1-1 - - 10 TRBV6-6 CASTQVEAFF TGTGCCAGCACACAGGTTGAAGCTTTCTTT